The 3 T cell receptor beta chains reported below all come from one sample, sequenced in a study of blood T cell repertoires in COVID-19. TCRdb's copy holds only in-frame clones and misses some; the assay was immunoSEQ multiplex PCR. The sample carries 250,000 to 350,000 clones, roughly 89% recorded once. Specimen: peripheral blood. The source is a middle-aged woman who had recovered from COVID-19.

The J gene is TRBJ2-1, the V gene TRBV30, with unresolved D. V was shortened by 5 bases and J by 8 bases, with 10 bases between the two germline ends. The CDR3 has 11 amino acids. Germline values: CDR1 GTSNPN, CDR2 SVGIG (reference sequence). CDR3 coding DNA: TGTGCCTGGTCATTTCCGGATGAGCAGTTCTTC. Its translation: CAWSFPDEQFF.

The J gene is TRBJ2-3, the V gene TRBV11-2; 8 bases fit TRBD2. Germline CDR1 SGHAT, CDR2 FQNNGV. Germline trimming cut 5 bases from V and 4 bases from J; bases unmatched to any gene: 11. This CDR3 is built from 16 residues. CDR3 bases: TGTGCCAGCAGCCCCGCCGGGGGGGGGCCCGCAGATACGCAGTATTTT. Translating it yields CASSPAGGGPADTQYF.

The chain uses TRBV30 and TRBJ1-4; 8 bases are a match to TRBD1. The CDR3 consists of 15 residues. The V segment lost 3 bases and the J segment 4 bases; nucleotides outside the gene matches: 7. From germline, CDR1 is GTSNPN and CDR2 SVGIG (reference sequence). The CDR3, as DNA: TGTGCCTGGAGGGCCCAGGGGGCCTTTAATGAAAAACTGTTTTTT. Translation gives CAWRAQGAFNEKLFF.